This T cell receptor (beta chain) originates from a study of CD8+CD57+ T cells in acquired aplastic anemia. Patients selected for sequencing had displayed CD8+CD57+ cell expansion by flow cytometry. Deletions cut 6 bases from V and 2 bases from J, with 16 bases between. This CDR3 is built from 14 residues. Germline assignment: CDR1 DFQATT and CDR2 SNEGSKA (reference sequence). Both TCR beta VDJ combination and CDR3 sequence profiling were carried out. Genomic DNA was the template for this profiling. TCRdb independently ran MiXCR on the reads; one entry per CDR3 protein. The table shows about 75,000 distinct CDR3 sequences, with about 70% occurring only once.

The receptor comes from a human donor with aplastic anemia. V is TRBV20-1 and J is TRBJ2-5; D ambiguous. Sequenced: sorted CD4+, CD8+, or CD8+CD57+ T cells (not recorded which) from PBMCs. The CDR3 region is CSAQIMTAQETQYF. The CDR3 DNA reads TGCAGTGCCCAAATCATGACGGCACAAGAGACCCAGTACTTC.